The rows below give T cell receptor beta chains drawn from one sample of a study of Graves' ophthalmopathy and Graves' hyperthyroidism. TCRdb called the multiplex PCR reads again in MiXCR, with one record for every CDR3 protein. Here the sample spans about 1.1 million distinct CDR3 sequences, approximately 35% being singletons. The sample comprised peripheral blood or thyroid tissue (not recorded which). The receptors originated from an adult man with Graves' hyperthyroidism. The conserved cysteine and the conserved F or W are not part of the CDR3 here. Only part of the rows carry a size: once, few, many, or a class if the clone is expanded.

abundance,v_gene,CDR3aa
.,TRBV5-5,ASSLGDRVHEKLF
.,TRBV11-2,ASSLEGRGGEYRETQY
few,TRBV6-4,ASSSAAGGVLYEQY
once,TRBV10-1,ASSDGGEQY
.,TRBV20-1,PICSEQGYGSPLH
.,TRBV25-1,ASSDRRTGVATEAF
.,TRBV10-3,AIRAGTAMGGNTIY
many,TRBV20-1,SARDIRQGEAYEQY
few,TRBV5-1,ASSWTGMPSGANVLT
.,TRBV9,ASSVGASVTGGAEAF
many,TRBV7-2,ASSLRQGAEQY
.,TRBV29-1,STPSGAGSFGYT
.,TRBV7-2,ASSQRDENSPLH
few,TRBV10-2,ASSESTRGSEQY
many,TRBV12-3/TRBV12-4,ASSLSPSGNTEAF
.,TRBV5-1,ASSLEGETRNTEAF
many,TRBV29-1,SAEQSGGTNYGYT
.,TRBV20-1,SARVWRAATYEQY
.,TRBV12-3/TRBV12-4,ASSPSRPADTGELF
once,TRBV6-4,ASSDSDKNTEAF
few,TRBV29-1,SVGGGLDRGILYEQY
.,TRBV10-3,ALQGAGTEAF
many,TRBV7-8,ASSFLEEQPQH
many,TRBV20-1,SARDLAGQETQY
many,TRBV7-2,ASSLTSSGTQY
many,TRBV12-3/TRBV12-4,ASSFSQGGNQPQH
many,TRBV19,ASWGREAF
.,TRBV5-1,ASSLPSGGRPPGELF
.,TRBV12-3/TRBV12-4,ASRTGPRGGNSPLH
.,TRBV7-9,ASGSSNQPQH
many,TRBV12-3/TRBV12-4,ASSFGVYQPQH
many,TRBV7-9,ASSQGGGNQPQH
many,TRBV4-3,ASSQETARNYGYT
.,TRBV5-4,ASSSDGEEAGYT
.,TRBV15,ATSRRSSGNTLH
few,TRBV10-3,AIRDRGRNTEAF
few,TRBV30,AWDRDGNQPQH
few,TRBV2,ASSPTSGGLYGYT
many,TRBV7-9,ASSDPRGYEQY
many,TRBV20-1,SAREPDRTMSTF
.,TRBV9,ASSVSGQGKEKLF
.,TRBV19,ASNIGTTTAAGNTIY
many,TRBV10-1,ASSDLRQGSFYEQY
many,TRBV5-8,ASSVIAANTGELF
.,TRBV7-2,ASSSHLRAGAGYEQY
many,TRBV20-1,SARDGDTEAF
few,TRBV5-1,ASSLAPGTEIYEQY
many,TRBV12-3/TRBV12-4,ASSATWAYEQY
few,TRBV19,ASSRGTAEMWRNYGYT
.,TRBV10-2,ASSGWAGNYGYT
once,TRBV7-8,ASSSPGQQSSYEQY
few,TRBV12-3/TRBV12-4,ASSVVGNQETQY
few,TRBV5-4,ASSLLSPSGKTQY
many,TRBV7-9,ASSLVQGMITEAF
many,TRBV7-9,ASSFVDGGNPYEQY
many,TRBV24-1,ATGRDESSYNSPLH
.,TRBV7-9,ASSLGGEGIYEQY
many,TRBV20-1,SASGETNEKLF
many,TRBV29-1,SVEAGPYEQY